This T cell receptor (beta chain) was retrieved from a study of T cell responses to AZD1222 COVID-19 vaccine. Trimming removed 4 bases from V and 6 bases from J, with 12 bases in between. Germline-derived CDR1 and CDR2 are SEHNR and FQNEAQ (reference sequence). There are 13 residues in the CDR3. Method: immunoSEQ multiplex PCR; TCRdb's copy keeps in-frame clones and lacks some. The repertoire holds roughly 180,000 clones, with roughly 90% as singletons. V usage is TRBV7-9 and J usage is TRBJ1-2, with D unclear. This specimen was peripheral blood, taken 28 days after the second AZD1222 dose. The receptor comes from an adult who received the AZD1222 COVID-19 vaccine. CDR3 sequence (DNA): TGTGCCAGCAGCTCCCAATTGACGGATGGCTACACCTTC. This encodes CASSSQLTDGYTF.